These 23 T cell receptor beta chains came from one sample sequenced in a study of blood T cell repertoires in COVID-19. Clones were read by immunoSEQ multiplex PCR, and TCRdb kept only the in-frame ones, dropping some. The sample lists roughly 120,000 clones, 85% occurring once. The source material was peripheral blood. All receptors come from a human donor in a cohort sampled during active COVID-19.

The chain recombines TRBV7-8 with TRBJ2-7, with a weak D call TRBD1 (5 bases). V shed 0 bases and J shed 5 bases, with 8 bases lying between them. Germline loops: CDR1 SGHVS, CDR2 FQNEAQ. The CDR3 consists of 13 residues. In nucleotides, the CDR3 is TGTGCCAGCAGCTTAGCTGACAGCCACGAGCAGTACTTC. Protein product: CASSLADSHEQYF.

This chain links TRBV27 with TRBJ2-3, with 7 nucleotides matching TRBD2. The V gene end was trimmed by 5 bases and the J gene end by 3 bases; junction bases not matched to a gene: 11. Germline values: CDR1 MNHEY, CDR2 SMNVEV (reference sequence). The CDR3 length is 16 residues. The CDR3 sequence: CASSIRTGRITDTQYF. CDR3 nucleotides: TGTGCCAGCAGTATCCGAACCGGGAGGATTACAGATACGCAGTATTTT.

This chain's CDR3 is CASSRSQGGRAFF. CDR3 nucleotide sequence: TGTGCCAGCAGTCGGAGTCAGGGGGGTAGGGCTTTCTTT. V gene TRBV14 combines with J gene TRBJ1-1, with 7 bases that match TRBD1. In germline, CDR1 is SGHDN, CDR2 FVKESK. Trimming at V came to 6 bases and at J to 11 bases, leaving 12 bases not matched to a gene. This CDR3 is built from 13 residues. The variable domain in full, with the rest retrieved from reference TRBV14 and TRBJ1-1, is EAGVTQFPSHSVIEKGQTVTLRCDPISGHDNLYWYRRVMGKEIKFLLHFVKESKQDESGMPNNRFLAERTGGTYSTLKVQPAELEDSGVYFCASSRSQGGRAFFGQGTRLTVV.

A remark on this clone: A junction boundary mismatches the germline segment, possibly from a read error. Other DNA sequences of this sample code for an identical CDR3. The genes are TRBV6-5 and TRBJ2-7; D gene ambiguous. This CDR3 has 10 amino acids. From germline, CDR1 is MNHEY and CDR2 SVGAGI. This CDR3 is CASRYYEQYF. CDR3 coding DNA: TGTGCCAGCAGGTACTACGAGCAGTACTTC.

This chain joins TRBV10-1 and TRBJ2-3; 13 bases agree with TRBD2. Germline V gene sequence: CDR1 WNHNN, CDR2 SYGVQD (reference sequence). The ends lost 6 bases at V and 10 bases at J; junction bases unmatched: 16. CDR3 size: 17 residues. The DNA of the CDR3 is TGCGCCAGCAGCCAAGGGGGACTAGCGGGGTCCGAAGGGGCGCAGTATTTT. Its protein product is CASSQGGLAGSEGAQYF.

This clone was recorded once. The gene calls are TRBV4-3 and TRBJ2-1, with TRBD2 matching over 9 bases. This CDR3 comprises 17 residues. CDR1 LGHNA and CDR2 YSLEER come from the germline V gene. V was clipped by 2 bases and J by 2 bases; unmatched bases: 7. CDR3 in DNA: TGCGCCAGCAGCCAAAGAGCGGGGGGCCTCACCTACAATGAGCAGTTCTTC. This sequence encodes CASSQRAGGLTYNEQFF.

The rearrangement uses TRBV9 and TRBJ1-2; TRBD1 might be the D (5 bases). The CDR3 extends over 13 amino acids. V lost 1 base and J 9 bases, leaving 13 bases between the germline ends. Germline lookup yields CDR1 SGDLS and CDR2 YYNGEE. The CDR3, as DNA: TGTGCCAGCAGCGTATTAGGGGCCTCGAGCTACACCTTC. This translates into CASSVLGASSYTF.

The V call is TRBV6-6, the J call TRBJ1-1; 8 nucleotides line up with TRBD1. The germline gives CDR1 MNHNY, CDR2 SVGAGI (reference sequence). There are 14 residues in the CDR3. V was pared by 6 bases and J by 3 bases, with 6 bases of the junction left unmatched. CDR3 DNA sequence: TGTGCCAGCAGGGAATCAGGGGGCGACACTGAAGCTTTCTTT. Translation gives CASRESGGDTEAFF.

This clone came up once. The chain couples TRBV4-3 to TRBJ2-3, with D possibly TRBD1 on 6 matching bases. Germline V gene sequence: CDR1 LGHNA, CDR2 YSLEER. The CDR3 loop spans 15 amino acids. V gave up 0 bases and J gave up 4 bases, with 11 bases separating them. The CDR3 here is CASSQEHRVSDTQYF. CDR3 bases: TGCGCCAGCAGCCAAGAACACAGGGTATCAGATACGCAGTATTTT.

The chain carries TRBV28 and TRBJ1-2; D is unresolved. The CDR3 has 14 amino acids. CDR1 and CDR2 from the germline V gene are MDHEN and SYDVKM. The ends were cut back, 3 bases at V and 8 bases at J, with 16 bases in the middle. Written as DNA, the CDR3 is TGTGCCAGCAGTTTGCTCGAAACTATCTGGGGCTACACCTTC. This translates into CASSLLETIWGYTF.

This clone was observed a few times. This sequence joins TRBV2 and TRBJ1-5, with a tentative D call TRBD1 (5 bases). The germline V gene has CDR1 SNHLY and CDR2 FYNNEI. This CDR3 contains 13 residues. V lost 6 bases, J lost 7 bases, and 13 bases lay in between. The CDR3 coding sequence is TGTGCCAGCAGCGTTGACAGCGACCAGCCCCAGCATTTT. It encodes CASSVDSDQPQHF. The variable domain in full, completed from reference TRBV2 and TRBJ1-5, reads EPEVTQTPSHQVTQMGQEVILRCVPISNHLYFYWYRQILGQKVEFLVSFYNNEISEKSEIFDDQFSVERPDGSNFTLKIRSTKLEDSAMYFCASSVDSDQPQHFGDGTRLSIL.

This chain joins TRBV30 and TRBJ2-3; possibly TRBD2 for D (7 bases). From germline, CDR1 is GTSNPN and CDR2 SVGIG (reference sequence). The CDR3 has 16 residues. V was shortened by 1 base and J by 6 bases, with 20 bases between the two germline ends. CDR3 bases: TGTGCCTGGAGTGACCCGTCACGGGGGGCGGTGGATACGCAGTATTTT. This encodes CAWSDPSRGAVDTQYF. Full variable domain (missing parts from reference TRBV30 and TRBJ2-3): SQTIHQWPATLVQPVGSPLSLECTVEGTSNPNLYWYRQAAGRGLQLLFYSVGIGQISSEVPQNLSASRPQDRQFILSSKKLLLSDSGFYLCAWSDPSRGAVDTQYFGPGTRLTVL.

The chain employs TRBV28 and TRBJ2-1, with D possibly TRBD2 on 5 matching bases. Germline V gene sequence: CDR1 MDHEN, CDR2 SYDVKM. V lost 5 bases, J lost 4 bases, and 9 bases lay in between. This CDR3 region has 13 residues. As DNA, the CDR3 is TGTGCCAGCAGTCCCCCGGGGTACAATGAGCAGTTCTTC. It yields the protein CASSPPGYNEQFF.

The V and J genes are TRBV4-3 and TRBJ2-3; 11 nucleotides match TRBD2. Germline V gene lookup returns CDR1 LGHNA and CDR2 YSLEER. The CDR3 covers 17 residues. V dropped 0 bases and J dropped 3; count of bases not matched to a gene: 5. In nucleotides, the CDR3 is TGCGCCAGCAGCCAAGACAAGCTAGCGGGGGGTACAGATACGCAGTATTTT. Protein sequence: CASSQDKLAGGTDTQYF.

This clone was detected once. J is TRBJ1-4 and V is TRBV5-5; a weak D match, TRBD1 (6 bases). This CDR3 spans 17 amino acids. The V end was cut by 4 bases, the J end by 2 bases, with 18 bases between. The germline V gene has CDR1 SGHKS and CDR2 YYEKEE (reference sequence). Written as DNA, the CDR3 is TGTGCCAGCAGCCCCAACCCGGGGGGCAGGACTAATGAAAAACTGTTTTTT. Its protein is CASSPNPGGRTNEKLFF.

This clone was detected only a few times. The chain recombines TRBV7-8 with TRBJ2-3, with TRBD2 identical over 12 bases. CDR3 length: 16 amino acids. V trimming: 6 bases; J trimming: 2 bases; junction bases outside the gene matches: 6. The germline CDR1 and CDR2 sequences are SGHVS and FQNEAQ. The CDR3, as DNA: TGTGCCAGCAGGTTCCTAGCGGGGGGGAACACAGATACGCAGTATTTT. Translated: CASRFLAGGNTDTQYF.

This clone has more than one count but fewer than ten. The genes are TRBV6-5 and TRBJ2-1; TRBD2 aligns across 7 bases. The J segment lost 5 bases and the V segment lost 3 bases, leaving 10 bases of the junction unmatched. This CDR3 comprises 16 residues. Germline CDR1 is MNHEY and CDR2 is SVGAGI. The CDR3 loop reads CASSYWGSGENNEQFF. In nucleotides, the CDR3 is TGTGCCAGCAGTTATTGGGGGAGCGGGGAGAACAATGAGCAGTTCTTC.

J is TRBJ1-5 and V is TRBV11-2; weak D call: TRBD1 (6 bases). V lost 3 bases and J lost 11, with 14 bases in between. The CDR3 has 13 residues. Germline CDR1 reads SGHAT; CDR2 reads FQNNGV. CDR3 DNA sequence: TGTGCCAGCAGCTTGGGAGGGGGGACGTCCCAGCATTTT. The encoded protein is CASSLGGGTSQHF.

The chain employs TRBV12-3 or TRBV12-4 and TRBJ1-1; D is undetermined. V lost 2 bases to trimming and J lost 7 bases, with 11 bases between them. The CDR3 has 13 residues. For the CDR3, the DNA is TGTGCCAGCAGTTTAAGGACGGGGATTGAAGCTTTCTTT. Residues: CASSLRTGIEAFF.

The V gene is TRBV6-6, the J gene TRBJ2-7, with 7 bases identical to TRBD2. The length of the CDR3 is 15 residues. The J segment lost 0 bases and the V segment lost 5 bases, leaving 7 bases of the junction unmatched. Germline CDR1 reads MNHNY; CDR2 reads SVGAGI (reference sequence). CDR3: CASSAGLGDSYEQYF. The CDR3 DNA is TGTGCCAGCAGTGCAGGACTAGGTGACTCCTACGAGCAGTACTTC.

V and J are TRBV5-1 and TRBJ2-7, with D possibly being TRBD1 (6 bases). The germline CDR1 and CDR2 sequences are SGHRS and YFSETQ. V was clipped by 4 bases and J by 1 base, with 9 bases between them. This CDR3 comprises 13 residues. CDR3 residues: CASSRDTSYEQYF. The DNA for the CDR3 is TGCGCCAGCAGCAGGGACACATCCTACGAGCAGTACTTC.

The gene calls are TRBV6-2 or TRBV6-3 and TRBJ1-5, with TRBD1 identical over 7 bases. The germline CDR1 and CDR2 sequences are MNHEY and SVGEGT. CDR3 size: 18 residues. The trim removed 2 bases at V and 0 bases at J, leaving 10 bases unmatched. CDR3 in amino acids: CASSYGTASLYSNQPQHF. Written as DNA, the CDR3 is TGTGCCAGCAGTTACGGGACAGCAAGCCTTTATAGCAATCAGCCCCAGCATTTT.

The count of this clone is one. The V and J genes are TRBV7-3 and TRBJ2-1; D unclear. The germline V gene has CDR1 SGHTA and CDR2 FQGTGA. The CDR3 runs 16 residues. Trimming took off 2 bases at V and 8 bases at J, with 19 bases between the two ends. The CDR3 DNA reads TGTGCCAGCAGCTTAGCCCCGACTCGCGCCACACATGAGCAGTTCTTC. Its protein is CASSLAPTRATHEQFF.